The rows below give T cell receptor beta chains drawn from one sample of a study of CD8+CD57+ T cells in acquired aplastic anemia. TCRdb recomputed calls from the reads with MiXCR, one row per CDR3 protein. The table records 150,000 to 200,000 distinct CDR3 sequences, 55% to 70% of them present only once. Sequencing input: sorted CD4+, CD8+, or CD8+CD57+ T cells (not recorded which) from PBMCs. Receptors originate from a human donor with severe aplastic anemia or a healthy control (not recorded which). Each CDR3 is given with its conserved first and last residue. A D gene is named only where the DNA matches it firmly. Expanded clones are given a class, and other clones once, few, many or no size at all.

size	V	D	J	DNA	CDR3
NA	TRBV7-9	TRBD1	TRBJ1-2	TGTGCCAGCAGCTTAGTATCCGGGACAGGGCAAGGCTACACCTTC	CASSLVSGTGQGYTF
few	TRBV7-9	NA	TRBJ1-5	TGTGCCAGCAGTTTTGGTGGGCAGAATAGCAATCAGCCCCAGCATTTT	CASSFGGQNSNQPQHF
NA	TRBV10-2	TRBD2	TRBJ2-1	TGCGCCAGCAGTGAGGAGCGGGGGGTTTACAATGAGCAGTTCTTC	CASSEERGVYNEQFF
NA	TRBV15	TRBD2	TRBJ2-4	TGTGCCACCAGCAAAGGGACTGCGGGACTAGATGGGCCAAACATTCAGTACTTC	CATSKGTAGLDGPNIQYF
NA	TRBV10-3	NA	TRBJ1-1	TGTGCCGCCAGTGAGTCAGCCCCCGGGGGGTTTGCTTTCTTT	CAASESAPGGFAFF
NA	TRBV14	NA	TRBJ1-2	TGTGCCAGCAGCCAAGTACCCGGGGTAGTGGGCTACACCTTC	CASSQVPGVVGYTF
few	TRBV2	TRBD1	TRBJ1-6	TGTGCCAGGGGCAAAGGGACAGGGAATAATTCACCCCTCCACTTT	CARGKGTGNNSPLHF
NA	TRBV5-6	TRBD1	TRBJ2-7	TGTGCCAGCAGCGCTCACCGGGACAGATACTACGAGCAGTACTTC	CASSAHRDRYYEQYF
NA	TRBV9	TRBD2	TRBJ2-7	TGTGCCAGCAGCGCGAGCGGGGGAACGGGCTACGAGCAGTACTTC	CASSASGGTGYEQYF
NA	TRBV20-1	NA	TRBJ2-7	TGCAGTGCTAGAGATGGAGGGAGCTACGAGCAGTACTTC	CSARDGGSYEQYF
few	TRBV9	TRBD1	TRBJ1-2	TGTGCCAGCAGCCCTCCCCCCGGGACAGGGAGTACCTACACCTTC	CASSPPPGTGSTYTF
once	TRBV7-9	NA	TRBJ2-2	TGTGCCAGCACCCCACCCGTGGGACACCGGGAGACCGGGGAGCTGTTTTTT	CASTPPVGHRETGELFF
once	TRBV7-2	NA	TRBJ2-3	TGCGCCAGCGGCGCTAGCGCTTCAGATACGCAGTATTTT	CASGASASDTQYF
NA	TRBV12-3/TRBV12-4	NA	TRBJ2-5	TGTGCCAGCAGCGCCGGACAGCCCGTCGAGACCCAGTACTTC	CASSAGQPVETQYF
NA	TRBV9	TRBD2	TRBJ2-7	TGTGCCAGCAGCGTAGTTAGCGGGACTTACGAGCAGTACTTC	CASSVVSGTYEQYF
NA	TRBV20-1	NA	TRBJ2-1	TGCAGTGCTAGAGATCCAGGGTCCCCCTACAATGAGCAGTTCTTC	CSARDPGSPYNEQFF
few	TRBV25-1	TRBD1	TRBJ2-5	TGTGCCAGCAGTGGTTCCACCGGGACAGGGGAGACCCAGTACTTC	CASSGSTGTGETQYF
once	TRBV20-1	NA	TRBJ2-7	TGCAGTGCTAGACAACCCGCCGAGCGGTACTTC	CSARQPAERYF
few	TRBV29-1	NA	TRBJ2-3	TGCAGCGTTGAAGTGGGGGGGGGCCTTGATACGCAGTATTTT	CSVEVGGGLDTQYF
NA	TRBV20-1	NA	TRBJ1-5	TGCAGTGCATTCCGAGGGGGCAATCAGCCCCAGCATTTT	CSAFRGGNQPQHF
NA	TRBV7-9	TRBD2	TRBJ2-7	TGTGCCAGCAGCTCAGCTAGCGGGAAGGTTGTGCAGTACTTC	CASSSASGKVVQYF
NA	TRBV2	NA	TRBJ1-5	TGTGCCAGCATAGGAGGCAATCAGCCCCAGCATTTT	CASIGGNQPQHF
few	TRBV29-1	NA	TRBJ1-2	TGCAGCGTTGGCGGAGGTAAAATGAGGGTCTATGGCTACACCTTC	CSVGGGKMRVYGYTF
NA	TRBV7-3	NA	TRBJ1-6	TGTGCCAGCAGCTTATTCCCAAGCAACAATTCACCCCTCCACTTT	CASSLFPSNNSPLHF
NA	TRBV29-1	NA	TRBJ1-1	TGCAGCGTTGTTATTACGGGGAACACTGAAGCTTTCTTT	CSVVITGNTEAFF
NA	TRBV29-1	TRBD1	TRBJ1-2	TGCAGCGTTGAAGATCAGTCAGGGGGCTTAGGCTATGGCTACACCTTC	CSVEDQSGGLGYGYTF
NA	TRBV7-8	NA	TRBJ2-7	TGTGCCAGCAGCTTGGTGGCGTCAGGGGATTCCTACGAGCAGTACTTC	CASSLVASGDSYEQYF
NA	TRBV2	NA	TRBJ1-1	TGTGCCAGCGTTGTAGGTATGCAGGGATTGAACACTGAAGCTTTCTTT	CASVVGMQGLNTEAFF
NA	TRBV2	TRBD2	TRBJ2-7	TGTGCCAGCAGTGTTAGCGGGATGACCTACGAGCAGTACTTC	CASSVSGMTYEQYF
NA	TRBV5-6	NA	TRBJ1-6	TGTGCCAGCAGCCCAGTCGGACGGCATAATTCACCCCTCCACTTT	CASSPVGRHNSPLHF
NA	TRBV19	TRBD1	TRBJ1-5	TGTGCCAGCATAGGGAGCGGGACAGGGGGCACTATGGGCAATCAGCCCCAGCATTTT	CASIGSGTGGTMGNQPQHF
NA	TRBV6-5	TRBD2	TRBJ2-5	TGTGCCAGCAGTGGTCTAGCGGGAGGAGGTGGAGAGACCCAGTACTTC	CASSGLAGGGGETQYF
NA	TRBV10-3	NA	TRBJ2-7	TGTGCCATCAGTGCCCCGGACAACTACGAGCAGTACTTC	CAISAPDNYEQYF
NA	TRBV5-6	NA	TRBJ2-3	TGTGCCAGCAGCCAATTACAGGGTTGGACAGATACGCAGTATTTT	CASSQLQGWTDTQYF
NA	TRBV13	NA	TRBJ1-2	TGTGCCAGCAGCCTACTGTCAGTGGGGGGCTACACCTTC	CASSLLSVGGYTF
NA	TRBV14	TRBD2	TRBJ2-7	TGTGCCAGCAGCCAAGTGGCGGGAGGGTCCTACGAGCAGTACTTC	CASSQVAGGSYEQYF
NA	TRBV2	NA	TRBJ2-7	TGTGCCAGCAGCACGAGACAGACCTACGAGCAGTACTTC	CASSTRQTYEQYF
NA	TRBV20-1	NA	TRBJ1-5	TGCAGTGCTAGGCGGGGGGCCCAGCCCCAGCATTTT	CSARRGAQPQHF
NA	TRBV7-9	TRBD1	TRBJ1-2	TGTGCCAGCAGTTCATACCGGGACAGATATGGCTACACCTTC	CASSSYRDRYGYTF
NA	TRBV7-9	NA	TRBJ2-7	TGCGCCAGCAGCTTGACGTCCCCCTACGAGCAGTACTTC	CASSLTSPYEQYF
NA	TRBV2	TRBD1	TRBJ2-3	TGTGCCAGCAGTCGGGGACAGCAAAAAACAGATACGCAGTATTTT	CASSRGQQKTDTQYF
NA	TRBV10-1	NA	TRBJ2-5	TGTGCCATCAGTGAAGACTTACAAGGCAAGCAGTACTTC	CAISEDLQGKQYF
many	TRBV4-3	TRBD2	TRBJ2-7	TGCGCCAGCAGCCAAAGCCCCGCATCTAGCGGAACCTACGAGCAGTACTTC	CASSQSPASSGTYEQYF
NA	TRBV20-1	NA	TRBJ1-5	TGCAGTGCTCGTTCCTTAGGAGATGGCGATCAGCCCCAGCATTTT	CSARSLGDGDQPQHF
NA	TRBV2	NA	TRBJ2-7	TGTGCCAGCAGTGGGACGTACTACGAGCAGTACTTC	CASSGTYYEQYF
NA	TRBV2	NA	TRBJ1-1	TGTGCCAGCAGCCGGGAGTCCCAGAACACTGAAGCTTTCTTT	CASSRESQNTEAFF
NA	TRBV4-1	NA	TRBJ2-7	TGCGCCAGCAGCCAAGTCCTAGCAACAGCCTACGAGCAGTACTTC	CASSQVLATAYEQYF
NA	TRBV2	NA	TRBJ1-2	TGTGCCAGCAGCGTGGGGGGAGACTATGGCTACACCTTC	CASSVGGDYGYTF
NA	TRBV20-1	NA	TRBJ2-6	TGCAGTGCTGGGACCGGTCGGCCCTCCTCTGGGGCCAACGTCCTGACTTTC	CSAGTGRPSSGANVLTF
NA	TRBV20-1	NA	TRBJ2-5	TGCAGTGCTAGTGTGGAGACCCAGTACTTC	CSASVETQYF
NA	TRBV29-1	NA	TRBJ1-2	TGCAGCGTTGAATGGGCAGACTATGGCTACACCTTC	CSVEWADYGYTF
NA	TRBV20-1	NA	TRBJ2-7	TGCAGTGCTAGAACTTTAGGACCTGAACCGTACGAGCAGTACTTC	CSARTLGPEPYEQYF
NA	TRBV24-1	NA	TRBJ2-1	TGTGCCACCAGTGATTGGAATGAGCAGTTCTTC	CATSDWNEQFF
NA	TRBV19	NA	TRBJ2-3	TGTGCCAGTAGTGTCCCCGGAAGCACAGATACGCAGTATTTT	CASSVPGSTDTQYF
once	TRBV5-1	TRBD1	TRBJ2-7	TGCGCCAGCAGCGCGCCGGGACAGGGTACCTACGAGCAGTACTTC	CASSAPGQGTYEQYF
few	TRBV20-1	TRBD2	TRBJ2-3	TGCAGTGCTGAACTAGCGGGCACAGATACGCAGTATTTT	CSAELAGTDTQYF
NA	TRBV6-2/TRBV6-3	NA	TRBJ1-1	TGTGCCAGCAGATGGACAGAGAACACTGAAGCTTTCTTT	CASRWTENTEAFF
NA	TRBV2	NA	TRBJ2-5	TGTGCCAGCAGTGGTCTTAAGTGGAGGGAGACCCAGTACTTC	CASSGLKWRETQYF
NA	TRBV20-1	NA	TRBJ1-2	TGCAGTGCCAGCCGACAAGTTAACTATGGCTACACCTTC	CSASRQVNYGYTF
NA	TRBV7-9	TRBD2	TRBJ2-3	TGTGCCAGCAGCTACTTTACGGGGGGAGGTACAGATACGCAGTATTTT	CASSYFTGGGTDTQYF